A single sample is the source of the 26 T cell receptor beta chains below, sequenced in a study of T cell changes during pregnancy in multiple sclerosis. Sequencing used immunoSEQ multiplex PCR; TCRdb keeps in-frame clones, though not all of them. Of tens of thousands of clones in the sample, about 88% were seen once. The sample consisted of peripheral blood, taken in the first trimester of pregnancy. The source is a female donor in good health, enrolled as a control in a pregnancy study.

The CDR3 region is CASSRGQGPTGELFF. CDR3 nucleotides: TGTGCCAGCAGCAGGGGACAGGGACCCACCGGGGAGCTGTTTTTT. The chain carries TRBV21-1 and TRBJ2-2; the table assigns TRBD1, which was not confirmed against the DNA. TRBV21-1 is flagged as a pseudogene. This CDR3 is 15 amino acids long.

The chain employs TRBV7-9 and TRBJ2-7; no firm D call. The CDR3 consists of 15 residues. V was clipped by 5 bases and J by 0 bases, with 14 bases between them. The germline V gene encodes CDR1 SEHNR and CDR2 FQNEAQ (reference sequence). Written as DNA, the CDR3 is TGTGCCAGCAGCCCTTCCCTCACCAGCTCCTACGAGCAGTACTTC. It codes for CASSPSLTSSYEQYF.

The chain combines TRBV4-3 with TRBJ2-1, with D unclear. This CDR3 spans 16 amino acids. Trimming cost V 2 bases and J 0 bases, with 11 bases left between them. In germline, CDR1 is LGHNA, CDR2 YSLEER. The CDR3 nucleotides are TGCGCCAGCAGCCAATCAGACTTCCTCTCCTACAATGAGCAGTTCTTC. Its translation: CASSQSDFLSYNEQFF.

The chain couples TRBV5-4 to TRBJ2-1, with 9 bases aligning to TRBD1. This CDR3 has 18 amino acids. The junction had 12 bases not matched to a gene; V was cut back by 1 base and J by 4 bases. Germline CDR1 is SGHNT and CDR2 is YYREEE (reference sequence). In DNA form, the CDR3 reads TGTGCCAGCAGCTTGAGGACAGGGGAATGGTCCACTTACAATGAGCAGTTCTTC. Its translation is CASSLRTGEWSTYNEQFF.

This chain links TRBV7-6 with TRBJ2-1; possibly TRBD1 for D (7 bases). Germline V gene sequence: CDR1 SGHVS, CDR2 FNYEAQ. CDR3 size: 16 residues. Between the trimmed V and J ends, which lost 2 bases and 6 bases, there was a span of 17 bases. The CDR3 DNA sequence: TGTGCCAGCAGCTTACAAGGAGGGACAGTGGGCAATGAGCAGTTCTTC. It encodes CASSLQGGTVGNEQFF.

The chain couples TRBV28 to TRBJ1-1, with TRBD1 identical over 9 bases. The germline CDR1 and CDR2 sequences are MDHEN and SYDVKM. The CDR3 is made up of 16 amino acids. J was trimmed by 4 bases and V by 5 bases; bases with no gene match: 11. Here the CDR3 reads CASSPPGTGRITEAFF. The CDR3 DNA is TGTGCCAGCAGTCCCCCCGGGACAGGGAGGATCACTGAAGCTTTCTTT.

The gene calls are TRBV5-1 and TRBJ1-4; D is uncertain. The CDR3 totals 13 residues. Germline CDR1 and CDR2: SGHRS and YFSETQ. The germline V and J ends were trimmed by 6 bases and 8 bases, with 14 bases remaining between them. In DNA, the CDR3 is TGCGCCAGCACCTCGAGGGTGGGAGAAAAACTGTTTTTT. Its translation: CASTSRVGEKLFF.

This rearrangement joins TRBV5-4 to TRBJ2-4; D might be TRBD2 (7 bases). Trimming took 7 bases from V and 8 from J, leaving 16 bases between them. This CDR3 spans 13 amino acids. Germline loops: CDR1 SGHNT, CDR2 YYREEE (reference sequence). The CDR3 DNA follows: TGTGCCAGCCAGGGGACTATCACCGACATTCAGTACTTC. Protein sequence: CASQGTITDIQYF.

This clone came up once. V is TRBV7-8 and J is TRBJ2-7, with 7 nucleotides matching TRBD1. The CDR3 consists of 14 residues. Trimming removed 3 bases from V and 5 bases from J; junction bases left unmatched: 7. Germline CDR1 is SGHVS and CDR2 is FQNEAQ. CDR3 in DNA: TGTGCCAGCAGCTTTCAGACAGGGATACACGAGCAGTACTTC. Its translation is CASSFQTGIHEQYF.

The rearrangement uses TRBV5-5 and TRBJ1-6, with D hard to call. The length of the CDR3 is 14 residues. Trimming stripped 4 bases from V and 11 bases from J, with 16 bases between. Germline CDR1 SGHKS, CDR2 YYEKEE (reference sequence). CDR3 DNA sequence: TGTGCCAGCAGCCACCCGAGTCCCCAGGCACCCCTCCACTTT. Translating gives CASSHPSPQAPLHF.

This chain joins TRBV7-2 and TRBJ1-5, with D perhaps matching TRBD1 (6 bases). The V and J ends lost 4 bases and 5 bases respectively, with 15 bases between them. The CDR3 is made up of 15 amino acids. Looked up from germline, CDR1 is SGHTA and CDR2 is FQGNSA. CDR3 sequence: CASSSWGPADQPQHF. CDR3 nucleotides: TGTGCCAGCAGCTCCTGGGGGCCTGCGGATCAGCCCCAGCATTTT.

V gene TRBV18 combines with J gene TRBJ2-7, with D unresolved. Germline V lookup: CDR1 KGHSH, CDR2 LQKENI. The V end was cut by 6 bases, the J end by 3 bases, with 6 bases between. This CDR3 is 11 amino acids long. This CDR3 is CASSELYEQYF. In DNA form, the CDR3 reads TGTGCCAGCTCTGAGCTCTACGAGCAGTACTTC.

The chain recombines TRBV4-2 with TRBJ2-3; TRBD2 aligns across 9 bases. The CDR3 loop spans 16 amino acids. CDR1 is LGHNA and CDR2 is YNFKEQ in the germline V gene. The junction had 4 bases not matched to a gene; V was cut back by 1 base and J by 2 bases. CDR3 region: CASSQASGAFTDTQYF. CDR3 DNA: TGTGCCAGCAGCCAAGCTAGCGGGGCCTTCACAGATACGCAGTATTTT.

In its sample, this clone was seen once. The chain uses TRBV11-2 and TRBJ1-6; 7 bases align to TRBD1. This CDR3 has 15 amino acids. Looked up from germline, CDR1 is SGHAT and CDR2 is FQNNGV. The V segment lost 5 bases and the J segment 4 bases; nucleotides outside the gene matches: 5. This CDR3 is CASSLTGDYNSPLHF. The CDR3 DNA is TGTGCCAGCAGCCTTACAGGGGATTATAATTCACCCCTCCACTTT.

The chain links TRBV5-1 to TRBJ2-5; D gene uncertain. Germline V gene data show CDR1 as SGHRS and CDR2 as YFSETQ. This CDR3 is 13 amino acids long. Trimming left V 4 bases short and J 0 bases short, with 7 bases between. The CDR3 region has the DNA TGCGCCAGCAGCCTCGTCTACCAAGAGACCCAGTACTTC. It yields the protein CASSLVYQETQYF.

This clone was seen a handful of times. The chain employs TRBV29-1 and TRBJ2-1, with 10 nucleotides matching TRBD2. The CDR3 runs 16 residues. CDR1 and CDR2 (germline): SQVTM, ANQGSEA. V was pared by 5 bases and J by 7 bases, with 14 bases of the junction left unmatched. The CDR3 loop reads CSVTSSLAGAGNEQFF. For the CDR3, the DNA is TGCAGCGTTACTTCCTCTCTAGCGGGAGCGGGAAATGAGCAGTTCTTC.

This chain connects TRBV25-1 to TRBJ1-6; D unresolved. Trimming stripped 3 bases from V and 6 bases from J, with 12 bases between. The CDR3 covers 15 residues. Germline V gene data show CDR1 as MGHDK and CDR2 as SYGVNS. Here the CDR3 DNA reads TGTGCCAGCAGTGATATGTCAGGCTCTAATTCACCCCTCCACTTT. This encodes CASSDMSGSNSPLHF.

The gene calls are TRBV6-5 and TRBJ2-3; D gene uncertain. The length of the CDR3 is 13 residues. The germline gives CDR1 MNHEY, CDR2 SVGAGI. Trimming removed 4 bases at V and 3 bases at J, with 8 bases between. CDR3 amino acids: CASSLRLTDTQYF. As DNA, the CDR3 is TGTGCCAGCAGTTTGCGCTTGACAGATACGCAGTATTTT.

CDR3 amino acids: CASSQDDRGRGINTGELFF. The CDR3 bases are TGCGCCAGCAGCCAAGATGACAGGGGGCGTGGGATCAACACCGGGGAGCTGTTTTTT. The V and J genes are TRBV4-1 and TRBJ2-2; 10 bases agree with TRBD1. The CDR3 runs to 19 residues. The germline CDR1 and CDR2 sequences are MGHRA and YSYEKL. After removal of 0 bases from V and 2 bases from J, the junction contained 9 bases not matched to a gene.

The chain carries TRBV18 and TRBJ2-3; D unclear. V lost 3 bases and J lost 4, with 14 bases in between. CDR1 is KGHSH and CDR2 is LQKENI in the germline V gene. The CDR3 has 15 amino acids. CDR3 coding DNA: TGTGCCAGCTCACCTATCCTAGACCCCCCAGATACGCAGTATTTT. Protein sequence: CASSPILDPPDTQYF.

The V call is TRBV6-5, the J call TRBJ1-2, with TRBD1 matching over 10 bases. This CDR3 spans 16 amino acids. CDR1 and CDR2 (germline): MNHEY, SVGAGI. V shed 0 bases, J shed 4 bases, and the junction held 5 bases outside the gene matches. This chain's CDR3 is CASSYSTGGDSYGYTF. The CDR3 bases are TGTGCCAGCAGTTACTCGACAGGGGGCGACTCCTATGGCTACACCTTC.

V and J are TRBV28 and TRBJ1-4; D ambiguous. The CDR3 spans 14 residues. The germline CDR1 and CDR2 sequences are MDHEN and SYDVKM. V was cut by 3 bases and J by 3 bases, with 8 bases left in between. For the CDR3, the DNA is TGTGCCAGCAGTTTTTTTCGGGCTAATGAAAAACTGTTTTTT. Its translation: CASSFFRANEKLFF. Together with reference TRBV28 and TRBJ1-4, the CDR3 gives the full variable domain: DVKVTQSSRYLVKRTGEKVFLECVQDMDHENMFWYRQDPGLGLRLIYFSYDVKMKEKGDIPEGYSVSREKKERFSLILESASTNQTSMYLCASSFFRANEKLFFGSGTQLSVL.

V is TRBV6-1 and J is TRBJ2-7; TRBD1 aligns across 10 bases. Germline-derived CDR1 and CDR2 are MNHNS and SASEGT. Trimming at V came to 6 bases and at J to 6 bases, leaving 11 bases not matched to a gene. This CDR3 has 15 amino acids. The CDR3 DNA follows: TGTGCCAGCAGAGACCGACAGGGGGCGAGCGTCGAGCAGTACTTC. Protein sequence: CASRDRQGASVEQYF.

The rearrangement uses TRBV7-9 and TRBJ2-7; D possibly corresponds to TRBD2 (6 bases). Germline CDR1 reads SEHNR; CDR2 reads FQNEAQ (reference sequence). This CDR3 has 16 amino acids. The V and J ends lost 5 bases and 3 bases respectively, with 20 bases between them. CDR3 bases: TGTGCCAGCAGCAGTACGATGGGCGGGGCGTTCTACGAGCAGTACTTC. This translates into CASSSTMGGAFYEQYF.

The chain combines TRBV14 with TRBJ2-2; perhaps TRBD1 as D (6 bases). Germline V gene lookup returns CDR1 SGHDN and CDR2 FVKESK. The CDR3 loop spans 14 amino acids. V shed 4 bases and J shed 3 bases, with 9 bases lying between them. In DNA, the CDR3 is TGTGCCAGCAGCCGGGGGACATACACCGGGGAGCTGTTTTTT. Translated: CASSRGTYTGELFF. The whole variable domain, remainder taken from reference TRBV14 and TRBJ2-2, is EAGVTQFPSHSVIEKGQTVTLRCDPISGHDNLYWYRRVMGKEIKFLLHFVKESKQDESGMPNNRFLAERTGGTYSTLKVQPAELEDSGVYFCASSRGTYTGELFFGEGSRLTVL.

The chain is built from TRBV29-1 and TRBJ2-7, with D tentatively TRBD1 (5 bases). V gave up 0 bases and J gave up 4 bases, with 16 bases separating them. There are 15 residues in the CDR3. CDR1 and CDR2 (germline): SQVTM, ANQGSEA. The CDR3 bases are TGCAGCGTTGAAGATCCTACAGGTGGGCCATACGAGCAGTACTTC. Its protein product is CSVEDPTGGPYEQYF.